The 14 T cell receptor beta chains below all came from one sample that was sequenced in a study of T cells after posttransplantation cyclophosphamide. Generated by immunoSEQ multiplex PCR, the TCRdb table keeps only in-frame clones and is missing some. Sampling found around 44,000 clones, none seen once. Source material: PBMCs. The receptors here all came from a man aged 40-49 years in good health, CMV-negative, and a related stem cell transplant donor.

This clone was seen a handful of times. This rearrangement joins TRBV29-1 to TRBJ2-1; TRBD2 agrees at 7 bases. Trimming at V came to 0 bases and at J to 6 bases, leaving 8 bases not matched to a gene. The CDR3 has 15 residues. Germline V gives CDR1 SQVTM, CDR2 ANQGSEA. The CDR3 sequence is CSVEDGLAVPNEQFF. The CDR3 DNA follows: TGCAGCGTTGAAGATGGCCTAGCGGTCCCCAATGAGCAGTTCTTC.

This clone showed up many times. The genes are TRBV4-1 and TRBJ2-5; no clear D gene. In germline, CDR1 is MGHRA, CDR2 YSYEKL. The CDR3 runs 15 residues. V was trimmed by 1 base and J by 4 bases, leaving 13 bases between them. The CDR3 region is CASSQVQFVGETQYF. CDR3 DNA: TGCGCCAGCAGCCAAGTACAGTTTGTGGGAGAGACCCAGTACTTC.

Many counts were recorded for this clone. The rearrangement uses TRBV4-1 and TRBJ2-2, with 10 bases fitting TRBD1. Germline CDR1 MGHRA, CDR2 YSYEKL. V gave up 4 bases and J gave up 7 bases; unmatched junction bases: 6. This CDR3 is built from 15 residues. The CDR3 DNA reads as TGCGCCAGCAGCCCCAGGGGGACAGGGGTCGGGGAGCTGTTTTTT. Protein: CASSPRGTGVGELFF.

This clone was observed a handful of times. The J gene is TRBJ2-7, the V gene TRBV5-4, with 7 bases fitting TRBD2. This CDR3 spans 13 amino acids. Trimming cost V 3 bases and J 6 bases; bases outside gene matches: 6. Germline lookup yields CDR1 SGHNT and CDR2 YYREEE (reference sequence). The CDR3 DNA is TGTGCCAGCAGCTGGGGCGGGAGCGCCGAGCAGTACTTC. It specifies CASSWGGSAEQYF.

This clone was seen a few times. The chain joins TRBV7-8 to TRBJ2-7; D not certain. The CDR3 is 14 residues long. From germline, CDR1 is SGHVS and CDR2 FQNEAQ. The V and J ends lost 2 bases and 6 bases respectively, with 14 bases between them. CDR3 protein: CASSLRWQVVEQYF. The CDR3 DNA sequence: TGTGCCAGCAGCTTACGGTGGCAGGTGGTCGAGCAGTACTTC.

A few counts support this clone. CDR3 sequence: CASRPTGQETQYF. The CDR3 bases are TGCGCCAGCAGACCGACAGGGCAAGAGACCCAGTACTTC. This chain connects TRBV5-1 to TRBJ2-5; 7 bases fit TRBD1. Germline loops: CDR1 SGHRS, CDR2 YFSETQ. With 5 bases clipped from V and 2 bases from J, the junction kept 3 bases outside the gene matches. There are 13 residues in the CDR3.

This clone appeared a few times. As DNA, the CDR3 is TGTGCCTGGAGATCGTACTATCAGCTCCAAGAGACCCAGTACTTC. This codes for CAWRSYYQLQETQYF. The rearrangement links TRBV30 to TRBJ2-5; no reliable D call. V lost 3 bases and J 1 base, leaving 15 bases between the germline ends. Germline assignment: CDR1 GTSNPN and CDR2 SVGIG (reference sequence). The CDR3 has 15 residues.

This clone has more than one count but fewer than ten. The chain employs TRBV2 and TRBJ2-1, with 8 bases identical to TRBD2. Germline values: CDR1 SNHLY, CDR2 FYNNEI. Unmatched junction bases numbered 12, after V lost 1 base and J lost 10 bases. The CDR3 has 16 amino acids. CDR3 amino acids: CASSEVGGGRSGEQFF. The CDR3 DNA is TGTGCCAGCAGTGAAGTCGGCGGGGGGCGTTCCGGCGAGCAGTTCTTC.

This clone was picked up many times. The J gene is TRBJ2-7, the V gene TRBV2; 9 nucleotides agree with TRBD1. The CDR3 loop spans 17 amino acids. The V gene's germline CDR1 is SNHLY and CDR2 FYNNEI. V shed 1 base and J 1 base; nucleotides not matched to a gene: 8. The CDR3 DNA reads TGTGCCAGCAGTGAAGGTAGGACAGGGGCCATTTCCTACGAGCAGTACTTC. Translated: CASSEGRTGAISYEQYF.

This clone was seen many times. The chain couples TRBV9 to TRBJ2-1; 11 nucleotides line up with TRBD2. V lost 5 bases and J lost 6; bases outside the gene matches: 10. Germline loops: CDR1 SGDLS, CDR2 YYNGEE. The CDR3 has 16 residues. Here the CDR3 DNA reads TGTGCCAGCAGTCGCCCCCTAGCGGGAGGTGGCAATGAGCAGTTCTTC. It is translated as CASSRPLAGGGNEQFF.

This clone was recorded many times. The CDR3 DNA is TGTGCCAGCAGCCTCTCTAGCGGCAATGAGCAGTTCTTC. As protein: CASSLSSGNEQFF. The chain recombines TRBV7-3 with TRBJ2-1; TRBD2 matches at 7 bases. This CDR3 is 13 amino acids long. The V gene end was trimmed by 5 bases and the J gene end by 6 bases; junction bases not matched to a gene: 4. The germline V gene has CDR1 SGHTA and CDR2 FQGTGA.

There are many counts of this clone. The rearrangement links TRBV21-1 to TRBJ2-7; the table's D call, TRBD2, was not checked against the DNA. TRBV21-1 is a recognized pseudogene. The CDR3 is made up of 17 amino acids. The CDR3 region is CASSKVYLGLAGYEQYV. CDR3 DNA sequence: TGTGCCAGCAGCAAAGTGTACCTTGGACTAGCGGGCTACGAGCAGTACGTC.

The chain links TRBV7-2 to TRBJ2-1; TRBD2 might be the D (6 bases). The CDR3 runs 14 residues. V was pared by 5 bases and J by 2 bases, with 10 bases between. Per germline, CDR1 SGHTA and CDR2 FQGNSA. The CDR3: CASSVSGTYNEQFF. The CDR3 DNA reads as TGTGCCAGCAGCGTTAGCGGTACCTACAATGAGCAGTTCTTC.

This clone was picked up many times. The chain carries TRBV5-4 and TRBJ2-7; a possible D gene is TRBD2 (6 bases). The CDR3 consists of 14 residues. Looked up from germline, CDR1 is SGHNT and CDR2 is YYREEE (reference sequence). V was pared by 3 bases and J by 3 bases, with 13 bases between. In DNA form, the CDR3 reads TGTGCCAGCAGCTCGGGACTCGTTGTCTACGAGCAGTACTTC. The encoded protein is CASSSGLVVYEQYF.